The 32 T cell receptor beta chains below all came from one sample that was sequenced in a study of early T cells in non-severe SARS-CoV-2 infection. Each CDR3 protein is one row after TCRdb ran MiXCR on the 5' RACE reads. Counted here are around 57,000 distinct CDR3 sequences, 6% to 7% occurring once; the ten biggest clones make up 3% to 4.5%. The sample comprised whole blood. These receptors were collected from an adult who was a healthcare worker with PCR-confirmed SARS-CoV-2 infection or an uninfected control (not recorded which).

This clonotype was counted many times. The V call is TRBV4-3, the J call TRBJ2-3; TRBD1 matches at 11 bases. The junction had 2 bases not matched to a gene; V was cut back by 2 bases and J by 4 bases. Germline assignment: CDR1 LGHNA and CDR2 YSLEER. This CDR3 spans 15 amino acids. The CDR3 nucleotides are TGCGCCAGCAGCCAATCGGGACAGGGGGCAGATACGCAGTATTTT. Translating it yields CASSQSGQGADTQYF.

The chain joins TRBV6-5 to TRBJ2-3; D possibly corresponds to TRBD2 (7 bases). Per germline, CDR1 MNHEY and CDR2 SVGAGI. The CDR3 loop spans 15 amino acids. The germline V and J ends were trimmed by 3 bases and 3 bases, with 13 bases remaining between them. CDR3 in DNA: TGTGCCAGCAGTTATGGGGGGGGGCCGACAGATACGCAGTATTTT. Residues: CASSYGGGPTDTQYF.

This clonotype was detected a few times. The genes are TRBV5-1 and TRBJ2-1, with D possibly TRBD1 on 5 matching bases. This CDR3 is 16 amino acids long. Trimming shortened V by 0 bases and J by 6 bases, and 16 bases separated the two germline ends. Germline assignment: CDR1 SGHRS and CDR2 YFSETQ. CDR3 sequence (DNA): TGCGCCAGCAGCTTGGCGGGTCAGGGCCTCCGCAATGAGCAGTTCTTC. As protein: CASSLAGQGLRNEQFF.

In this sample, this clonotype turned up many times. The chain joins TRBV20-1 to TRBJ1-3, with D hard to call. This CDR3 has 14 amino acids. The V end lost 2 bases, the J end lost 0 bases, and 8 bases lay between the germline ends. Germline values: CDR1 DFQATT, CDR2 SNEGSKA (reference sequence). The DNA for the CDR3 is TGCAGTGCTAGAAATCCCGTCTCTGGAAACACCATATATTTT. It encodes CSARNPVSGNTIYF.

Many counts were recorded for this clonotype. The CDR3 sequence is CATSRGTGTRLPYEQYF. In DNA, the CDR3 is TGTGCCACCAGCAGGGGAACAGGGACCCGCCTTCCTTACGAGCAGTACTTC. The rearrangement links TRBV15 to TRBJ2-7, with D possibly TRBD1 on 6 matching bases. This CDR3 comprises 17 residues. Trimming removed 3 bases at V and 4 bases at J, with 22 bases between. The V gene's germline CDR1 is LNHNV and CDR2 YYDKDF (reference sequence).

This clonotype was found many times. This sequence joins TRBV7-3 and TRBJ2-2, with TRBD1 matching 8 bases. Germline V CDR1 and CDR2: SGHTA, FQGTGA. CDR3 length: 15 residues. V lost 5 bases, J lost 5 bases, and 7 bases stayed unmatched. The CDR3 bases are TGTGCCAGCAGCCCCACGACAGGGGTGACCGGGGAGCTGTTTTTT. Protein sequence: CASSPTTGVTGELFF.

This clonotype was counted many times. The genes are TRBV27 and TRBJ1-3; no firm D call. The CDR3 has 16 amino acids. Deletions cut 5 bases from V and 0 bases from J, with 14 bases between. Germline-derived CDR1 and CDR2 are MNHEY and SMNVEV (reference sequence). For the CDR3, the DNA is TGTGCCAGCAGTCCTTCAATGGGGTACTCTGGAAACACCATATATTTT. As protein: CASSPSMGYSGNTIYF.

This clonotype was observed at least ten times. CDR3 residues: CASSPGQGAYYYGYTF. CDR3 sequence (DNA): TGTGCCAGCAGCCCAGGACAGGGGGCATACTACTATGGCTACACCTTC. The chain is built from TRBV7-9 and TRBJ1-2; 11 nucleotides agree with TRBD1. This CDR3 contains 16 residues. J gave up 3 bases and V 5 bases, and 8 bases lay outside the gene matches. CDR1 SEHNR and CDR2 FQNEAQ come from the germline V gene (reference sequence).

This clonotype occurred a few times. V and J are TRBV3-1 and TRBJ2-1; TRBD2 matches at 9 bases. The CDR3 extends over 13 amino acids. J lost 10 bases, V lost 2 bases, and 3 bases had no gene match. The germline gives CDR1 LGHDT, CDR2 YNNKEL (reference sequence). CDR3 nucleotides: TGTGCCAGCAGCCAATCTAGCGGGGTCGAGCAGTTCTTC. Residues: CASSQSSGVEQFF.

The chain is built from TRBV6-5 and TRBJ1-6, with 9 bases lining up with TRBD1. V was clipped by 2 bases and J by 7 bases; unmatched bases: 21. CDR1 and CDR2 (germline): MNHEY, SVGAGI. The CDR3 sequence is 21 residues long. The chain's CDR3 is CASSYGKSPLQGARQNSPLHF. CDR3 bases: TGTGCCAGCAGTTACGGGAAATCCCCATTACAGGGGGCACGCCAAAATTCACCCCTCCACTTT.

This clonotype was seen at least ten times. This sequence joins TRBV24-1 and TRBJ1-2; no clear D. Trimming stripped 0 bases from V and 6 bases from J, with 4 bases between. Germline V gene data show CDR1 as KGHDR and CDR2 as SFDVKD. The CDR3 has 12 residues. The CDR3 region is CATSDLNDGYTF. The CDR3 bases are TGTGCCACCAGTGATTTGAATGATGGCTACACCTTC.

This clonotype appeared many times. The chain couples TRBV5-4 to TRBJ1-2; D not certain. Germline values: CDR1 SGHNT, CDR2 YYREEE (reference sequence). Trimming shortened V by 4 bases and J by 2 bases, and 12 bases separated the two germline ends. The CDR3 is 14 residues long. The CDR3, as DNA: TGTGCCAGCAGCAGTGAGCAGTTAAACTATGGCTACACCTTC. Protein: CASSSEQLNYGYTF.

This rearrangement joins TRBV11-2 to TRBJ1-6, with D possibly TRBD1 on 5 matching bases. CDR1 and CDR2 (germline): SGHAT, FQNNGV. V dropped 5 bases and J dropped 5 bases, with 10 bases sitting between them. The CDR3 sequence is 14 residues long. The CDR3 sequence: CASSRGSDNSPLHF. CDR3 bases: TGTGCCAGCAGCCGGGGGTCCGATAATTCACCCCTCCACTTT.

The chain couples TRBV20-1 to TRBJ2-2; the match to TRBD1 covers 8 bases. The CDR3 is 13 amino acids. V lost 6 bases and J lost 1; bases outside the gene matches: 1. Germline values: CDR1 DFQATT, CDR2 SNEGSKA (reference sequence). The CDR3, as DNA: TGCAGTGCCAGGGGGCTGAACACCGGGGAGCTGTTTTTT. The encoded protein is CSARGLNTGELFF.

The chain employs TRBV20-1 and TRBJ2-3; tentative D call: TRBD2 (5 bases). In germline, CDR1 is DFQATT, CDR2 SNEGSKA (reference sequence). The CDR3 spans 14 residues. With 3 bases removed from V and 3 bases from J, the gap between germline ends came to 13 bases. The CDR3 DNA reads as TGCAGTGCTAGGAAGGGCCCGGGGACAGATACGCAGTATTTT. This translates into CSARKGPGTDTQYF.

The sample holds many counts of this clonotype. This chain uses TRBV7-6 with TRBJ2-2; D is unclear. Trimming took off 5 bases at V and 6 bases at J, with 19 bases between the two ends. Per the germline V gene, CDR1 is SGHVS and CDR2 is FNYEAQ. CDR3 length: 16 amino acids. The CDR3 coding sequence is TGTGCCAGCAGCCCTGACATAGGTCATCTGGCCGGGGAGCTGTTTTTT. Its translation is CASSPDIGHLAGELFF.

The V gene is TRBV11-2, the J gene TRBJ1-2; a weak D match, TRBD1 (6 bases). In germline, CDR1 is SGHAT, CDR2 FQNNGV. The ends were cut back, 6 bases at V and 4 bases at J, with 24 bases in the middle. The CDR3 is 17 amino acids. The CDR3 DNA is TGTGCCAGCAGAAGGACAGACGGGCCTCGAGAGGCCTATGGCTACACCTTC. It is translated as CASRRTDGPREAYGYTF.

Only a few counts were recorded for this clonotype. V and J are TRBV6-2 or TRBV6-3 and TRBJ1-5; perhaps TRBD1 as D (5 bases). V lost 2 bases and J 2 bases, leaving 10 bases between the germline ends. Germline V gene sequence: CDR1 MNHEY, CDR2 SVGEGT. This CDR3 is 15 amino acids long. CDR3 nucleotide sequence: TGTGCCAGCAGTTACGGGGGGGGAGGCAATCAGCCCCAGCATTTT. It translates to CASSYGGGGNQPQHF.

CDR3 sequence: CASSYNGNRDSIHGYTF. CDR3 in DNA: TGCGCCAGCAGCTACAACGGGAACAGGGACTCGATTCATGGCTACACCTTC. V gene TRBV5-1 combines with J gene TRBJ1-2; D is perhaps TRBD1 (6 bases). V was cut by 3 bases and J by 6 bases, with 24 bases left in between. The length of the CDR3 is 17 residues. Per the germline V gene, CDR1 is SGHRS and CDR2 is YFSETQ.

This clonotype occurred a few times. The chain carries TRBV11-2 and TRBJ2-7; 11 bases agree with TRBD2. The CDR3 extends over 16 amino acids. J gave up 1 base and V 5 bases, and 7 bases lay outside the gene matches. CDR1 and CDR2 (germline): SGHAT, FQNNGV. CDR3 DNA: TGTGCCAGCAGCATCATAGCGGGGGGGCCGTCCTACGAGCAGTACTTC. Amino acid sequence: CASSIIAGGPSYEQYF.

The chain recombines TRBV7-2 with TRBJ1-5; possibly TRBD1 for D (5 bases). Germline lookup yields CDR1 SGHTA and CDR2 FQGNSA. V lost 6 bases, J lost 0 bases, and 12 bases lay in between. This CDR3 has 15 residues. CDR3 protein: CASSSDRNSNQPQHF. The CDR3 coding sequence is TGTGCCAGCAGTTCCGACAGAAATAGCAATCAGCCCCAGCATTTT.

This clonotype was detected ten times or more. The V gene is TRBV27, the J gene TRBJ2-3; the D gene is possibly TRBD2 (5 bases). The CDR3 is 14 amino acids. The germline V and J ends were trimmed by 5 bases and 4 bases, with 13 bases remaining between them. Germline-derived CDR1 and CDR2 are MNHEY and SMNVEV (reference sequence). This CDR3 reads CASSPNREPDTQYF. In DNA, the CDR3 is TGTGCCAGCAGTCCCAACCGGGAACCAGATACGCAGTATTTT.

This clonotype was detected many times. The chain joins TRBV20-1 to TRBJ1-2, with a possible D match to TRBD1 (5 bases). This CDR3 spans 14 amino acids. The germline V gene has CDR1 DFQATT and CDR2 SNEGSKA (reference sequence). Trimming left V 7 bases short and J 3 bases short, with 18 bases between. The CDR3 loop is CSGDGGYQYYGYTF. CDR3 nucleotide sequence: TGCAGTGGGGACGGGGGGTATCAGTACTATGGCTACACCTTC.

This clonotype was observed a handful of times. The DNA for the CDR3 is TGTGCCAGCAGCTACAGGGGAGAGGATCAGCCCCAGCATTTT. Translation gives CASSYRGEDQPQHF. The V and J genes are TRBV11-2 and TRBJ1-5, with TRBD1 matching 7 bases. The junction had 5 bases not matched to a gene; V was cut back by 4 bases and J by 5 bases. The CDR3 has 14 residues. The germline V gene has CDR1 SGHAT and CDR2 FQNNGV.

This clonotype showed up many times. The CDR3 DNA follows: TGTGCCAGCAAGGTCCGGGCAAAGAACACCGGGGAGCTGTTTTTT. Translated: CASKVRAKNTGELFF. The gene calls are TRBV2 and TRBJ2-2; D is uncertain. CDR3 length equals 15 residues. V gave up 7 bases and J gave up 1 base, with 13 bases separating them. In germline, CDR1 is SNHLY, CDR2 FYNNEI.

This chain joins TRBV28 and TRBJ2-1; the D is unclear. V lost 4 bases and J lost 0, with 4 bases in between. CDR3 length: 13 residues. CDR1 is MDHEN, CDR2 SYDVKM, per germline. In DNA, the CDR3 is TGTGCCAGCAGTTCCCTCTCCTACAATGAGCAGTTCTTC. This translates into CASSSLSYNEQFF.

CDR3 in amino acids: CASSIGGSIAKNIQYF. CDR3 DNA sequence: TGTGCCAGTAGTATAGGCGGGTCCATAGCCAAAAACATTCAGTACTTC. V and J are TRBV19 and TRBJ2-4; tentatively, D is TRBD2 (5 bases). The CDR3 consists of 16 residues. Per the germline V gene, CDR1 is LNHDA and CDR2 is SQIVND (reference sequence). With 1 base removed from V and 0 bases from J, the gap between germline ends came to 10 bases.

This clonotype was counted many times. The CDR3 bases are TGTGCCAGCAGACGTAACCAGGGATACGGTGGGGATACGCAGTATTTT. Translating it yields CASRRNQGYGGDTQYF. V and J are TRBV12-3 or TRBV12-4 and TRBJ2-3; the D gene is possibly TRBD1 (5 bases). Trimming stripped 6 bases from V and 6 bases from J, with 22 bases between. CDR3 size: 16 residues.

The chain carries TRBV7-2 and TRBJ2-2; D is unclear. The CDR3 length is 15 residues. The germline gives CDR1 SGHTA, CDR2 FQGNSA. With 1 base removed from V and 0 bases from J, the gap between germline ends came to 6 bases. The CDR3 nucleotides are TGTGCCAGCAGCTTAGTGGTTACGAACACCGGGGAGCTGTTTTTT. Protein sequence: CASSLVVTNTGELFF.

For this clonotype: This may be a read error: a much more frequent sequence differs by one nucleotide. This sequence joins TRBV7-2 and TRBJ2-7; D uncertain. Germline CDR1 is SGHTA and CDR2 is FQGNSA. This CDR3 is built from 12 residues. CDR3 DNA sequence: TGTGCCAGAAGCTTAGACTCCCCCGAGCAGTACTTC. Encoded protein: CARSLDSPEQYF.

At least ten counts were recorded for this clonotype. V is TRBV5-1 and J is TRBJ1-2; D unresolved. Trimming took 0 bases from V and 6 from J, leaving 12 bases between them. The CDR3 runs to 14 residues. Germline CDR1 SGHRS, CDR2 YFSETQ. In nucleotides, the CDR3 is TGCGCCAGCAGCTTGGTCGCCCTTTCTGATGGCTACACCTTC. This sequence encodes CASSLVALSDGYTF.

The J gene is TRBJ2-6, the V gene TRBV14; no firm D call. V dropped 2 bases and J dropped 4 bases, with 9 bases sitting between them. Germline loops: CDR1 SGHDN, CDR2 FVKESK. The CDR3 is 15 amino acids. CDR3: CASSQRASGANVLTF. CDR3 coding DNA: TGTGCCAGCAGCCAAAGGGCCTCCGGGGCCAACGTCCTGACTTTC.